The T cell receptor beta chain described here comes from a study of beta chain features in type 1 diabetes. Trimming left V 3 bases short and J 10 bases short, with 10 bases between. The CDR3 is made up of 11 amino acids. Germline V CDR1 and CDR2: DFQATT, SNEGSKA (reference sequence). This clone was detected only a few times. Isolated RNA was reverse transcribed in full, so expressed TCRB transcripts were sequenced. TCRdb's table, derived via immunoSEQ multiplex PCR, lists solely in-frame clones and lacks some. The repertoire holds tens of thousands of clones, around 60% seen once, with roughly 2% in the top ten.

The receptor comes from a woman younger than 45 in good health. The chain links TRBV20-1 to TRBJ2-1, with D hard to call. Sequencing input: Tregs from blood. In DNA, the CDR3 is TGCAGTGCTAGTATCGGAGTCGAGCAGTTCTTC. Translation gives CSASIGVEQFF.